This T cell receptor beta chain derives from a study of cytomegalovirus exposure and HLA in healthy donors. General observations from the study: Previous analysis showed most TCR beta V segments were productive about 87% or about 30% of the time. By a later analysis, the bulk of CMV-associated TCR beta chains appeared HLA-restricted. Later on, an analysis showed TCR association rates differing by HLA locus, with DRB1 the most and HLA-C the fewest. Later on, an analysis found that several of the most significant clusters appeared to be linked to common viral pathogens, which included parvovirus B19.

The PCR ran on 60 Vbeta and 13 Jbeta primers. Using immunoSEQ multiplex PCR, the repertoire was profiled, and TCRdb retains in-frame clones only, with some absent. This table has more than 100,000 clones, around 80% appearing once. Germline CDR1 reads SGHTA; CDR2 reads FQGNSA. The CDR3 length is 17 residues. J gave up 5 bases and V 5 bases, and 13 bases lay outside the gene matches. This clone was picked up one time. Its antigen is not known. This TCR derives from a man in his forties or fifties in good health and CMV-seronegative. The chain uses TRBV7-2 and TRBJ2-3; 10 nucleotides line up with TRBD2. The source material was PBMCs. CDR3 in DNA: TGTGCCAGCAGCATCGCACCTAGCGGGAGCTCGGTAGATACGCAGTATTTT. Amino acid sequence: CASSIAPSGSSVDTQYF.